This TCR beta chain was profiled in a study of blood T cells in healthy people across ages. In the case of this clonotype: The antigen remains undetermined.

Regarding the study as a whole: Researchers report that TCR beta diversity correlated strongly with naive T cell percentage. Relative to aged donors, long-lived donors carried more naive CD4+ cells and displayed higher diversity.

Combining a sample-barcoded 5' primer with a J-beta primer mix, a second PCR ran for roughly 6 to 11 cycles. One entry per CDR3 protein results from TCRdb running MiXCR on the 5' RACE reads. The sample lists almost 300,000 distinct CDR3 sequences, 25% to 30% seen once, with approximately 30% in the top ten. Staff drew roughly 10 milliliters of peripheral blood from each donor. At least 7 million PBMCs were isolated per sample. This CDR3 is built from 14 residues. From germline, CDR1 is MNHNY and CDR2 SVGAGI (reference sequence). The ends lost 6 bases at V and 12 bases at J; junction bases unmatched: 9.

This receptor was obtained from an older woman in good health. The chain joins TRBV6-6 to TRBJ1-6, with 9 bases matching TRBD1. Input material: blood. The CDR3, as DNA: TGTGCCAGCAGACCGGACAGGGGTGGTTTACCCCTCCACTTT. Its protein product is CASRPDRGGLPLHF.